This record looks at one TCR beta chain sequence and its context. Its antigen remains unidentified. The iRepertoire multiplex PCR system with TCR subtype-specific primers built both bulk and single-cell libraries. From the multiplex PCR reads, TCRdb lists one entry per CDR3 protein and no DNA. The sample holds about 5,000 distinct CDR3 sequences. Per germline, CDR1 LNHNV and CDR2 YYDKDF (reference sequence). The length of the CDR3 is 14 residues. This entry comes from a study of T cells in severe cutaneous drug reactions. Regarding the study as a whole: Tolerant-control and healthy-donor PBMC lacked or rarely had the public CDR3 found in blisters. In carbamazepine-induced Stevens-Johnson syndrome or toxic epidermal necrolysis, TRBV12-4 averaged about 30% in blister cells and 5% to 6% in PBMC.

Sequenced patients had Stevens-Johnson syndrome or toxic epidermal necrolysis caused by carbamazepine. Blood repertoires came from 4 or 5 Han Chinese and about 6 European CBZ-SJS/TEN patients. The source material was PBMCs. The V call is TRBV15, the J call TRBJ2-5; TCRdb calls TRBD1, which cannot be checked without DNA. The TCR comes from a human donor with a severe cutaneous adverse drug reaction. CDR3 in amino acids: CATSSDRGPETQYF.